The 9 T cell receptor beta chains given below trace back to one sample, sequenced in a study of metastatic and nonmetastatic thyroid tumors. No treatment of any kind had been given to any patient before thyroid surgery. Using MiXCR, TCRdb re-called clones from the PCR reads. The sample consists of about 40,000 clones, 10% to 12% of them appearing once. The sequencing input was blood. Receptors were obtained from a female donor with papillary thyroid cancer or a benign thyroid nodule (not recorded which). Some clones in this sample may be carry-over from other donors' samples.

This clone has only a few counts. This chain joins TRBV18 and TRBJ1-1; 9 bases agree with TRBD1. The CDR3 spans 14 residues. CDR1 and CDR2 from the germline V gene are KGHSH and LQKENI. The J segment lost 6 bases and the V segment lost 2 bases, leaving 4 bases of the junction unmatched. CDR3 sequence: CASSPTGQGAEAFF. The CDR3 DNA follows: TGTGCCAGCTCACCAACGGGACAGGGAGCTGAAGCTTTCTTT.

This clone was recorded many times. V is TRBV28 and J is TRBJ2-2; D may match TRBD1 or TRBD2 (6 bases each). CDR1 MDHEN and CDR2 SYDVKM come from the germline V gene. The length of the CDR3 is 16 residues. V lost 6 bases, J lost 8 bases, and 22 bases lay in between. The CDR3 loop is CASSPTRGEIRGELFF. The CDR3 DNA is TGTGCCAGCAGCCCAACTAGGGGGGAGATACGGGGGGAGCTGTTTTTT.

The chain has TRBV11-1 and TRBJ1-1, with 11 bases identical to TRBD1. Germline values: CDR1 SGHAT, CDR2 FQDESV (reference sequence). The junction had 2 bases not matched to a gene; V was cut back by 3 bases and J by 5 bases. This CDR3 spans 14 amino acids. This CDR3 reads CASSLGDRGTEAFF. The CDR3 region has the DNA TGTGCCAGCAGCTTGGGGGACAGGGGGACTGAAGCTTTCTTT.

This clone was detected a few times. A much larger clone sits a single nucleotide away, making a read error possible. This rearrangement joins TRBV7-3 to TRBJ2-7, with 8 bases aligning to TRBD1. The germline V gene encodes CDR1 SGHTA and CDR2 FQGTGA. This CDR3 spans 13 amino acids. CDR3 bases: TGTGCTAGCAACTCGACAGGGGTTGACGAGCAGTACTTC. It codes for CASNSTGVDEQYF.

The genes are TRBV4-1 and TRBJ2-1; 8 positions match TRBD2. The germline V gene encodes CDR1 MGHRA and CDR2 YSYEKL. V lost 5 bases to trimming and J lost 4 bases; unmatched junction nucleotides: 10. The CDR3 sequence is 16 residues long. CDR3 nucleotide sequence: TGCGCCAGCAGCTTGGGTGGAGCGGGAGTATACAATGAGCAGTTCTTC. As protein: CASSLGGAGVYNEQFF.

This clone showed up many times. This chain joins TRBV20-1 and TRBJ2-1, with 12 nucleotides matching TRBD2. Germline CDR1 reads DFQATT; CDR2 reads SNEGSKA (reference sequence). Trimming took 6 bases from V and 3 from J; bases not matched to a gene: 9. There are 16 residues in the CDR3. As DNA, the CDR3 is TGCAGTGCCATACCTAGCGGGAGGGTACTCTACAATGAGCAGTTCTTC. This gives the protein CSAIPSGRVLYNEQFF.

Sample share makes this clone medium-sized. The chain employs TRBV20-1 and TRBJ2-1; TRBD1 is a possible D gene (7 bases). V was shortened by 5 bases and J by 7 bases, with 18 bases between the two germline ends. The CDR3 has 14 residues. Germline CDR1 and CDR2: DFQATT and SNEGSKA (reference sequence). CDR3 sequence: CSASQGGEGNEQFF. In nucleotides, the CDR3 is TGCAGTGCTTCCCAGGGGGGCGAGGGGAATGAGCAGTTCTTC.

There are many counts of this clone. The chain couples TRBV20-1 to TRBJ2-3; no clear D gene. The CDR3 length is 10 residues. The V end was cut by 6 bases, the J end by 6 bases, with 7 bases between. The germline V gene encodes CDR1 DFQATT and CDR2 SNEGSKA (reference sequence). CDR3 sequence reads: CSAKWDTQYF. DNA for the CDR3: TGCAGTGCAAAGTGGGATACGCAGTATTTT.

V is TRBV4-1 and J is TRBJ1-3, with no clear D. Per germline, CDR1 MGHRA and CDR2 YSYEKL. The CDR3 has 13 amino acids. The V and J ends lost 5 bases and 6 bases respectively, with 11 bases between them. The CDR3 nucleotides read TGCGCCAGCAGCAAAGTAGAGGCAAACACCATATATTTT. This sequence encodes CASSKVEANTIYF.